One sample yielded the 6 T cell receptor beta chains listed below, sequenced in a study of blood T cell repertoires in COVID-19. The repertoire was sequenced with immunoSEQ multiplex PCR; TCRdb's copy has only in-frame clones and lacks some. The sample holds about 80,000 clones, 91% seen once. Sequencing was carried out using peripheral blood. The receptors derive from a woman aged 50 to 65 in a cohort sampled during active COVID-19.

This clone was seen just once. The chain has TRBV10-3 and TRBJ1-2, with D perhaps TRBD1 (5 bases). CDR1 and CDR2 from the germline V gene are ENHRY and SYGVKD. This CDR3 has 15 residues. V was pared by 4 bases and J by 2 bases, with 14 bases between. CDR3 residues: CAISAPLQGNYGYTF. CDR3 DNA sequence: TGTGCCATCAGTGCCCCCTTGCAGGGCAACTATGGCTACACCTTC.

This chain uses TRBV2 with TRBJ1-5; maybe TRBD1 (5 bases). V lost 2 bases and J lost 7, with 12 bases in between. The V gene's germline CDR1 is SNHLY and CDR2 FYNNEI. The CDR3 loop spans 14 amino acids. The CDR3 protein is CASSESPQGQPQHF. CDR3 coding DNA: TGTGCCAGCAGTGAATCCCCGCAGGGCCAGCCCCAGCATTTT.

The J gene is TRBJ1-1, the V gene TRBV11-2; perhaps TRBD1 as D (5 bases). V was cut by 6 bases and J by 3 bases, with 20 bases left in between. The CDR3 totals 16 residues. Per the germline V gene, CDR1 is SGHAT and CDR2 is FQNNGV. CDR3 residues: CASSRYAGPGDTEAFF. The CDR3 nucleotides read TGTGCCAGCAGTAGATACGCTGGCCCGGGGGACACTGAAGCTTTCTTT.

The CDR3 spells CASSYIDRGGYGYTF. CDR3 bases: TGTGCCAGCAGTTACATCGACAGGGGAGGTTATGGCTACACCTTC. The rearrangement joins TRBV6-2 or TRBV6-3 to TRBJ1-2, with 8 bases identical to TRBD1. CDR1 MNHEY and CDR2 SVGEGT come from the germline V gene. The CDR3 has 15 amino acids. The junction had 7 bases not matched to a gene; V was cut back by 2 bases and J by 5 bases.

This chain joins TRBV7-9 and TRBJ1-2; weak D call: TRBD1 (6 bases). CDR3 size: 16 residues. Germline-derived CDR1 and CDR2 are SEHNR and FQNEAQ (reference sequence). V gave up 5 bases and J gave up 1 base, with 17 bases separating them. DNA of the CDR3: TGTGCCAGCAGCCCCGTCCGGACAGATCATAACTATGGCTACACCTTC. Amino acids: CASSPVRTDHNYGYTF. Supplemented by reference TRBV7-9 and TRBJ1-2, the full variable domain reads DTGVSQNPRHKITKRGQNVTFRCDPISEHNRLYWYRQTLGQGPEFLTYFQNEAQLEKSRLLSDRFSAERPKGSFSTLEIQRTEQGDSAMYLCASSPVRTDHNYGYTFGSGTRLTVV.

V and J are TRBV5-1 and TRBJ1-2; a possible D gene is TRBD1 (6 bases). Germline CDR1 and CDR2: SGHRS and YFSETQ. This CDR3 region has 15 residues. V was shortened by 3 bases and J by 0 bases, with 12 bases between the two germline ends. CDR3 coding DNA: TGCGCCAGCAGCTCTGGACGGACAGCTAACTATGGCTACACCTTC. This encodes CASSSGRTANYGYTF.